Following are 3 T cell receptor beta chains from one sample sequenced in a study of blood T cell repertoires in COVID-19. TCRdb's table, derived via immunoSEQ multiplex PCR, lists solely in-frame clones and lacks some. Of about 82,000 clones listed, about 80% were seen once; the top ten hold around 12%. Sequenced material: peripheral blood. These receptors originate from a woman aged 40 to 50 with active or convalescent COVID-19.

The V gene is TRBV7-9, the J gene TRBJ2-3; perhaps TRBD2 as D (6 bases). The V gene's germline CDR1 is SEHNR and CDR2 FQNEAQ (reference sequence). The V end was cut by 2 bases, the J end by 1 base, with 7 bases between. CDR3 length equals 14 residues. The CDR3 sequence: CASSLQRGTDTQYF. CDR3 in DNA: TGTGCCAGCAGCTTACAGCGGGGCACAGATACGCAGTATTTT.

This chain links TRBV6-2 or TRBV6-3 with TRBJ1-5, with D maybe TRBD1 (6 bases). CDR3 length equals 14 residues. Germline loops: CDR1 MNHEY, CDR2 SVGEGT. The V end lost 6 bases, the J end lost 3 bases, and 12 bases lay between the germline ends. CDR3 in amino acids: CASSPGQHNQPQHF. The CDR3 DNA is TGTGCCAGCAGCCCTGGACAGCACAATCAGCCCCAGCATTTT.

CDR3 protein: CASSQIAARGKSPLHF. The CDR3 coding sequence is TGCGCCAGCAGTCAAATCGCGGCGCGAGGTAAGTCACCCCTCCACTTT. The chain couples TRBV23-1 to TRBJ1-6, with D uncertain. TRBV23-1 is labeled an ORF, and its function is uncertain. V lost 2 bases to trimming and J lost 10 bases, with 18 bases between them. The CDR3 has 16 amino acids.